Below, 27 T cell receptor beta chains from the same sample are listed, as sequenced in a study of blood T cells in healthy people across ages. Through a sample-barcoded 5' primer and a J-beta primer mix, a second PCR was run for roughly 7 to 11 cycles. From the 5' RACE reads, TCRdb called clonotypes with MiXCR, one entry per CDR3 protein. The table shows hundreds of thousands of distinct CDR3 sequences, with around 36% occurring only once. Sequencing input: blood. These receptors were taken from a man younger than 35 in good health.

The sample holds one count of this clonotype. This chain uses TRBV6-5 with TRBJ2-7; D possibly corresponds to TRBD1 (6 bases). Trimming removed 7 bases at V and 3 bases at J, with 13 bases between. The CDR3 has 13 amino acids. Germline CDR1 is MNHEY and CDR2 is SVGAGI. The CDR3 sequence: CASTKPGDYEQYF. The DNA of the CDR3 is TGTGCCAGCACTAAACCAGGGGACTACGAGCAGTACTTC.

V is TRBV20-1 and J is TRBJ2-5; D possibly corresponds to TRBD2 (6 bases). Germline assignment: CDR1 DFQATT and CDR2 SNEGSKA (reference sequence). This CDR3 contains 15 residues. The V and J ends lost 5 bases and 3 bases respectively, with 19 bases between them. CDR3 in amino acids: CSAHAGYPLKETQYF. The CDR3 DNA follows: TGCAGTGCTCACGCGGGGTACCCCTTAAAAGAGACCCAGTACTTC.

This clonotype was seen many times. The V and J genes are TRBV7-9 and TRBJ2-4; D is possibly TRBD2 (6 bases). Germline values: CDR1 SEHNR, CDR2 FQNEAQ (reference sequence). The CDR3 has 16 amino acids. V lost 0 bases to trimming and J lost 1 base, with 10 bases between them. The CDR3 sequence: CASSLATGVAKNIQYF. The CDR3 DNA reads as TGTGCCAGCAGCTTAGCCACGGGGGTGGCCAAAAACATTCAGTACTTC. The variable domain in full, completed from reference TRBV7-9 and TRBJ2-4, reads DTGVSQNPRHKITKRGQNVTFRCDPISEHNRLYWYRQTLGQGPEFLTYFQNEAQLEKSRLLSDRFSAERPKGSFSTLEIQRTEQGDSAMYLCASSLATGVAKNIQYFGAGTRLSVL.

This clonotype was found many times. The J gene is TRBJ2-7, the V gene TRBV5-1; TRBD1 or TRBD2 may be the D gene (5 bases each). This CDR3 has 15 amino acids. Trimming removed 4 bases at V and 0 bases at J, with 14 bases between. Germline values: CDR1 SGHRS, CDR2 YFSETQ. The chain's CDR3 is CASSPRDGGSYEQYF. DNA of the CDR3: TGCGCCAGCAGCCCCCGGGACGGAGGCTCCTACGAGCAGTACTTC. The full variable domain, in which reference TRBV5-1 and TRBJ2-7 provide the parts outside the CDR3, is KAGVTQTPRYLIKTRGQQVTLSCSPISGHRSVSWYQQTPGQGLQFLFEYFSETQRNKGNFPGRFSGRQFSNSRSEMNVSTLELGDSALYLCASSPRDGGSYEQYFGPGTRLTVT.

V gene TRBV9 combines with J gene TRBJ2-3; 7 bases are shared with TRBD1. CDR1 and CDR2 from the germline V gene are SGDLS and YYNGEE. The CDR3 runs to 15 residues. V shed 2 bases and J 3 bases; nucleotides not matched to a gene: 6. CDR3 region: CASSVLDRRTDTQYF. CDR3 bases: TGTGCCAGCAGCGTCTTGGACAGGAGAACAGATACGCAGTATTTT.

The sample holds a few counts of this clonotype. The rearrangement joins TRBV5-1 to TRBJ1-1; TRBD1 agrees at 7 bases. The CDR3 has 16 amino acids. Germline loops: CDR1 SGHRS, CDR2 YFSETQ. The V gene end was trimmed by 0 bases and the J gene end by 0 bases; junction bases not matched to a gene: 5. This CDR3 reads CASSLAPTGMNTEAFF. The CDR3 DNA sequence: TGCGCCAGCAGCTTGGCCCCGACAGGGATGAACACTGAAGCTTTCTTT. The full variable domain, rest sourced from reference TRBV5-1 and TRBJ1-1, is KAGVTQTPRYLIKTRGQQVTLSCSPISGHRSVSWYQQTPGQGLQFLFEYFSETQRNKGNFPGRFSGRQFSNSRSEMNVSTLELGDSALYLCASSLAPTGMNTEAFFGQGTRLTVV.

This clonotype was seen more than once but under ten times. V and J are TRBV30 and TRBJ2-3; 7 nucleotides agree with TRBD2. Germline assignment: CDR1 GTSNPN and CDR2 SVGIG (reference sequence). CDR3 length: 15 amino acids. Trimming at V came to 2 bases and at J to 2 bases, leaving 7 bases not matched to a gene. The CDR3 DNA reads TGTGCCTGGAGTAAAGGGAGGGAACACACAGATACGCAGTATTTT. Its protein product is CAWSKGREHTDTQYF.

The genes are TRBV6-6 and TRBJ1-2; D remains unclear. Between the trimmed V and J ends, which lost 2 bases and 3 bases, there was a span of 7 bases. CDR3 length: 13 residues. Germline values: CDR1 MNHNY, CDR2 SVGAGI (reference sequence). The CDR3 DNA reads TGTGCCAGCAGTTACGACGGATACTATGGCTACACCTTC. Protein: CASSYDGYYGYTF.

The chain uses TRBV2 and TRBJ1-2; D is undetermined. Per the germline V gene, CDR1 is SNHLY and CDR2 is FYNNEI. V shed 0 bases and J shed 0 bases, with 5 bases lying between them. The CDR3 spans 14 residues. The CDR3: CASSEAGSNYGYTF. DNA for the CDR3: TGTGCCAGCAGTGAAGCGGGATCTAACTATGGCTACACCTTC.

This clonotype appeared a few times. The rearrangement uses TRBV7-2 and TRBJ2-1; weak D call: TRBD2 (6 bases). V lost 5 bases to trimming and J lost 8 bases, with 25 bases between them. CDR1 is SGHTA and CDR2 is FQGNSA in the germline V gene. The CDR3 has 17 residues. This CDR3 is CASSLGVYDGGRDEQFF. The CDR3 DNA reads TGTGCCAGCAGCCTTGGCGTCTATGACGGGGGACGTGATGAGCAGTTCTTC.

The chain has TRBV7-2 and TRBJ1-1; D is possibly TRBD1 (5 bases). Trimming pared 2 bases from V and 8 bases from J, leaving 21 bases between. The germline V gene has CDR1 SGHTA and CDR2 FQGNSA. CDR3 length: 16 amino acids. For the CDR3, the DNA is TGTGCCAGCAGCTTAAACCGGTTGGACGCGGGGGTGGAAGCTTTCTTT. Translated, it gives CASSLNRLDAGVEAFF.

This clonotype was recorded many times. This chain connects TRBV12-3 or TRBV12-4 to TRBJ2-7, with a tentative D call TRBD1 (5 bases). V lost 2 bases to trimming and J lost 4 bases, with 12 bases between them. CDR3 length: 14 amino acids. CDR3 residues: CASSLRQKGYEQYF. CDR3 nucleotides: TGTGCCAGCAGTTTAAGACAAAAGGGGTACGAGCAGTACTTC.

This chain links TRBV20-1 with TRBJ2-7, with D tentatively TRBD2 (6 bases). This CDR3 region has 10 residues. Germline CDR1 DFQATT, CDR2 SNEGSKA (reference sequence). V lost 5 bases and J 7 bases, leaving 9 bases between the germline ends. The CDR3 protein is CSAGGNEQYF. CDR3 in DNA: TGCAGTGCTGGGGGGAATGAGCAGTACTTC.

The chain is built from TRBV28 and TRBJ2-5, with D possibly TRBD1 on 5 matching bases. Near its end, the DNA agrees better with TRBJ2-7, so the J call may be wrong. Germline V CDR1 and CDR2: MDHEN, SYDVKM. The CDR3 spans 15 residues. CDR3 nucleotide sequence: TGTGCCAGCAGTACGCCAGGGCTCTACCGGGACGAGCAGTACTTC. As protein: CASSTPGLYRDEQYF.

The chain joins TRBV25-1 to TRBJ2-2; a weak D match, TRBD1 (6 bases). V was clipped by 3 bases and J by 5 bases, with 13 bases between them. Looked up from germline, CDR1 is MGHDK and CDR2 is SYGVNS. This CDR3 spans 15 amino acids. The chain's CDR3 is CASSDRTDSTGELFF. In nucleotides, the CDR3 is TGTGCCAGCAGTGATAGGACAGACTCTACCGGGGAGCTGTTTTTT.

This clonotype was seen more than once but under ten times. The chain joins TRBV7-2 to TRBJ1-3; D call uncertain. The CDR3 is made up of 15 amino acids. Germline V gene lookup returns CDR1 SGHTA and CDR2 FQGNSA. V lost 4 bases and J lost 1, with 11 bases in between. CDR3 amino acids: CASSSPTASGNTIYF. The CDR3 nucleotides read TGTGCCAGCAGCTCCCCGACGGCTTCTGGAAACACCATATATTTT. Filled out from reference TRBV7-2 and TRBJ1-3, the complete variable domain reads GAGVSQSPSNKVTEKGKDVELRCDPISGHTALYWYRQSLGQGLEFLIYFQGNSAPDKSGLPSDRFSAERTGGSVSTLTIQRTQQEDSAVYLCASSSPTASGNTIYFGEGSWLTVV.

The chain employs TRBV7-2 and TRBJ2-1; possible D gene TRBD2, 6 bases. This CDR3 region has 14 residues. The ends were cut back, 2 bases at V and 10 bases at J, with 15 bases in the middle. Germline CDR1 reads SGHTA; CDR2 reads FQGNSA. The CDR3 spells CASSLRESAGEQFF. CDR3 coding DNA: TGTGCCAGCAGCTTACGGGAGTCTGCTGGAGAGCAGTTCTTC.

V usage is TRBV4-2 and J usage is TRBJ1-2, with D possibly matching TRBD1 (5 bases). From germline, CDR1 is LGHNA and CDR2 YNFKEQ. Deletions cut 4 bases from V and 7 bases from J, with 19 bases between. This CDR3 contains 15 residues. CDR3 protein: CASSLLGGVGSGYTF. The CDR3 DNA sequence: TGTGCCAGCAGCCTCTTAGGAGGGGTAGGGTCTGGCTACACCTTC.

This clonotype was detected many times. V gene TRBV5-5 combines with J gene TRBJ1-6; 9 nucleotides match TRBD1. CDR1 and CDR2 (germline): SGHKS, YYEKEE (reference sequence). The CDR3 runs to 14 residues. The junction had 4 bases not matched to a gene; V was cut back by 4 bases and J by 8 bases. CDR3 nucleotides: TGTGCCAGCAGCCCGGGACAGGGATATTCACCCCTCCACTTT. It translates to CASSPGQGYSPLHF.

This clonotype was picked up many times. The chain employs TRBV12-3 or TRBV12-4 and TRBJ2-3; weak D call: TRBD2 (5 bases). This CDR3 has 14 residues. Trimming shortened V by 1 base and J by 4 bases, and 9 bases separated the two germline ends. The CDR3 DNA sequence: TGTGCCAGCAGTTTAGGGGCGGGCTCAGATACGCAGTATTTT. It encodes CASSLGAGSDTQYF.

This clonotype was picked up a small number of times. The chain combines TRBV20-1 with TRBJ2-1, with D tentatively TRBD1 or TRBD2 (5 bases each). The end of the DNA fits TRBJ2-7 better, so the J call may be wrong. The germline gives CDR1 DFQATT, CDR2 SNEGSKA (reference sequence). CDR3 length: 15 residues. CDR3 in amino acids: CSARDLGRPYNEQYF. For the CDR3, the DNA is TGCAGTGCTAGAGATCTGGGACGGCCCTACAATGAGCAGTACTTC.

The V call is TRBV25-1, the J call TRBJ1-1, with unresolved D. CDR1 MGHDK and CDR2 SYGVNS come from the germline V gene. CDR3 length equals 13 residues. V lost 1 base, J lost 1 base, and 4 bases lay in between. The CDR3 region has the DNA TGTGCCAGCAGTGAATTGTCGAACACTGAAGCTTTCTTT. This encodes CASSELSNTEAFF.

In its sample, this clonotype was seen a few times. V is TRBV12-3 or TRBV12-4 and J is TRBJ2-5, with 8 bases fitting TRBD2. CDR3 length: 16 residues. The J segment lost 5 bases and the V segment lost 6 bases, leaving 14 bases of the junction unmatched. The CDR3 DNA follows: TGTGCCAGCAGCTCAACGACTCGGGAGGGGGGGGAGACCCAGTACTTC. This translates into CASSSTTREGGETQYF.

This clonotype was seen a handful of times. The chain has TRBV6-6 and TRBJ2-7; D uncertain. Germline V gene sequence: CDR1 MNHNY, CDR2 SVGAGI (reference sequence). The CDR3 totals 14 residues. Trimming removed 5 bases from V and 4 bases from J, with 15 bases in between. CDR3 region: CASSPPGQKYEQYF. CDR3 nucleotides: TGTGCCAGCAGTCCTCCCGGGCAAAAGTACGAGCAGTACTTC.

V is TRBV2 and J is TRBJ2-1, with D hard to call. In germline, CDR1 is SNHLY, CDR2 FYNNEI. This CDR3 has 15 amino acids. This CDR3 is CATTPYQSSYNEQFF. The CDR3 nucleotides are TGTGCGACCACCCCGTATCAAAGCTCCTACAATGAGCAGTTCTTC.

This clonotype was observed many times. The rearrangement uses TRBV12-3 or TRBV12-4 and TRBJ1-2; no reliable D call. The CDR3 is made up of 14 amino acids. The V end was cut by 3 bases, the J end by 8 bases, with 16 bases between. The CDR3 spells CASSFRMGDTGYTF. The CDR3 DNA sequence: TGTGCCAGCAGTTTTCGTATGGGAGATACGGGCTACACCTTC.

This clonotype was recorded at least ten times. The genes are TRBV7-9 and TRBJ2-7; possible D gene TRBD1, 6 bases. The germline V gene encodes CDR1 SEHNR and CDR2 FQNEAQ (reference sequence). V lost 5 bases to trimming and J lost 2 bases, with 13 bases between them. CDR3 size: 14 residues. CDR3 sequence (DNA): TGTGCCAGCAGCGCGAAGACAGGACCCTACGAGCAGTACTTC. This sequence encodes CASSAKTGPYEQYF. Variable domain in full (rest from reference TRBV7-9 and TRBJ2-7): DTGVSQNPRHKITKRGQNVTFRCDPISEHNRLYWYRQTLGQGPEFLTYFQNEAQLEKSRLLSDRFSAERPKGSFSTLEIQRTEQGDSAMYLCASSAKTGPYEQYFGPGTRLTVT.